This T cell receptor (beta chain) originates from a study of shared T cell receptors in the human thymus (dated by TCRdb to the early 2020s). About the investigation overall: The study examined how the human thymus generates shared, self-reactive T-cell receptor alpha chains.

Library creation used the immunoSEQ multiplex PCR assay. In TCRdb, the immuneACCESS table is reduced to in-frame sequences with V and J assigned. These tables do not hold every clone; where another copy was compared, an unresolved V gene accounts for under half, and the others remain unexplained. The sample includes about 660,000 clones, with roughly 86% observed a single time. Clones ranked in the top ten supply roughly 0.0089% of the sample. In its sample, this clone was seen a few times. Its recognized antigen is unknown. It has no much larger one-base neighbor in the sample; base qualities were not kept. Including the terminal cysteine and phenylalanine, the CDR3 comprises 17 residues. Only the CDR3 region is kept as DNA, spanning 51 bases read in frame from base 1. V was cut back by 0 bases and J by 1 base, leaving a gap of 17 bases between them. Looking up the germline V gene yields CDR1 SQVTM and CDR2 ANQGSEA.

This sample also belongs to another study, concerning human thymus T cells. Looking at the second paper: Donors were immunologically healthy infants undergoing open corrective cardiac surgery for congenital heart defects in Finland. Thymus tissue was collected as surgical resects that were removed during corrective cardiac surgery. Biased V and J gene segment usage appeared to be present in both thymic and peripheral blood repertoires. According to the related research, thymic TCR repertoires were highly overlapping among unrelated individuals. The study used eight infant thymus samples plus four related peripheral blood samples to characterize TCR alpha and beta repertoires. Donor ages ranging from about 6 to 250 days were recorded, and several male and a couple of female infants were included in the cohort. Thymocytes were released mechanically from tissue and stored at -70 °C as pellets of roughly 9.5-31 million cells. A QIAsymphony instrument was used to extract genomic DNA from the frozen cell pellets. The immunoSEQ multiplex PCR assay was used to amplify the TCRB and TCRAD loci from a standardized amount of quality-controlled genomic DNA. Amplicons spanned the V(D)J region at a length sufficient to cover the CDR3 and identify V and J genes. Through the commercial immunoSEQ service, the amplicons were sequenced on an Illumina platform. Corrections for primer bias and sequencing errors followed previously described methods, while TCRAD and TCRB definitions were based on the IMGT database. immunoSEQ Analyzer 3.0 and VDJTools were used for repertoire analysis, which covered basic statistics, V/J segment usage, diversity estimates, rarefaction and pairwise overlap. Diversity was estimated with Chao1, ChaoE, Efron-Thisted, Shannon and inverse Simpson indices, and also on datasets down-sampled to the smallest sample. Repertoire overlap used strict matching of CDR3 nucleotide sequence, V gene and J gene, with Jaccard-based multidimensional scaling clustering. On average, around 810,000 unique TCRB clonotypes were obtained from thymus samples, compared with roughly 84,000 from blood samples.

Sequencing was performed on thymocytes. The TCR comes from a boy under two years old with a congenital heart defect. Donor details come from another sample of the same person, matched by shared clones. The rearrangement joined TRBV29-1 to TRBJ2-3; tentative D gene TRBD2, with 7 bases matching. The CDR3 loop reads CSVEELPGGSRTDTQYF. In nucleotide form, the sequence is TGCAGCGTTGAAGAACTTCCGGGGGGCAGCCGCACAGATACGCAGTATTTT.